The next 11 T cell receptor beta chains were all read from a single sample in a study of blood T cell repertoires in COVID-19. The data were produced by immunoSEQ multiplex PCR, yet TCRdb's version contains in-frame clones alone and is incomplete. This sample yields roughly 250,000 clones, of which 75% to 85% are seen a single time; around 12% belongs to the top ten. The sequenced sample consisted of peripheral blood. Receptors were obtained from a woman aged 55-70 years with active or convalescent COVID-19.

In this sample, this clone turned up many times. The chain couples TRBV7-2 to TRBJ2-3; 11 positions agree with TRBD1. The V gene end was trimmed by 5 bases and the J gene end by 3 bases; junction bases not matched to a gene: 7. The CDR3 spans 16 residues. From germline, CDR1 is SGHTA and CDR2 FQGNSA. Written as DNA, the CDR3 is TGTGCCAGCAGCGCAGGACAGGGGGCGACGACAGATACGCAGTATTTT. It is translated as CASSAGQGATTDTQYF.

The rearrangement links TRBV2 to TRBJ2-3, with 10 positions matching TRBD2. The CDR3 contains 15 residues. Per the germline V gene, CDR1 is SNHLY and CDR2 is FYNNEI. The J segment lost 1 base and the V segment lost 5 bases, leaving 3 bases of the junction unmatched. CDR3 sequence: CASSSGGAGTDTQYF. CDR3 in DNA: TGTGCCAGCAGTAGCGGGGGGGCGGGCACAGATACGCAGTATTTT.

There are a few counts of this clone. The rearrangement uses TRBV5-8 and TRBJ1-2, with 9 bases matching TRBD1. The CDR3 length is 17 residues. With 4 bases clipped from V and 5 bases from J, the junction kept 15 bases outside the gene matches. Germline V lookup: CDR1 SGHTS, CDR2 YDEGEE. The CDR3 sequence is CASSLPGEGQGYYGYTF. CDR3 nucleotide sequence: TGTGCCAGCAGCCTCCCAGGGGAGGGACAGGGATATTATGGCTACACCTTC.

The gene calls are TRBV2 and TRBJ2-7; D call uncertain. Germline values: CDR1 SNHLY, CDR2 FYNNEI. The CDR3 is made up of 11 amino acids. Trimming cost V 5 bases and J 3 bases, with 5 bases left between them. The CDR3 coding sequence is TGTGCCAGCAGTCCAGTCTACGAGCAGTACTTC. As protein: CASSPVYEQYF.

This clone was seen only a few times. The chain is built from TRBV11-2 and TRBJ2-7, with 11 bases that match TRBD1. The germline V gene encodes CDR1 SGHAT and CDR2 FQNNGV. The CDR3 loop spans 15 amino acids. The trim removed 5 bases at V and 2 bases at J, leaving 5 bases unmatched. The CDR3 spells CASSKGQGAPYEQYF. CDR3 bases: TGTGCCAGCAGCAAAGGACAGGGGGCCCCCTACGAGCAGTACTTC.

This chain joins TRBV23-1 and TRBJ2-7, with a possible D match to TRBD1 (7 bases). TRBV23-1 is flagged as an ORF with uncertain function. The CDR3 consists of 17 residues. V gave up 2 bases and J gave up 3 bases, with 20 bases separating them. In DNA form, the CDR3 reads TGCGCCAGCAGTCAAAGGGGTAGCGGAGGGGGCTACTACGAGCAGTACTTC. Translating it yields CASSQRGSGGGYYEQYF.

The rearrangement links TRBV18 to TRBJ2-3; TRBD1 agrees at 9 bases. The V and J ends lost 4 bases and 2 bases, in that order; junction bases with no gene match: 13. This CDR3 comprises 18 residues. The germline gives CDR1 KGHSH, CDR2 LQKENI. CDR3 sequence: CASSLIRLRTGDTDTQYF. CDR3 DNA: TGTGCCAGCTCACTCATCCGTTTGAGGACAGGGGACACAGATACGCAGTATTTT.

This chain uses TRBV11-2 with TRBJ2-5, with 8 nucleotides matching TRBD2. The CDR3 runs to 13 residues. With V trimmed by 6 bases and J by 14 bases, 14 bases remained unmatched. Germline values: CDR1 SGHAT, CDR2 FQNNGV. CDR3 protein: CASRRGLGTDCYF. The DNA of the CDR3 is TGTGCCAGCAGGCGGGGACTAGGCACCGATTGTTACTTC.

Note on this clone: A junction end diverges from the germline sequence, so it may reflect a read error. The rearrangement joins TRBV18 to TRBJ1-4, with D hard to call. Germline lookup yields CDR1 KGHSH and CDR2 LQKENI. CDR3 length equals 13 residues. CDR3 sequence: CASAPGPGEKLFF. CDR3 in DNA: TGTGCCAGCGCACCAGGCCCGGGTGAAAAACTGTTTTTT. The whole variable domain, filled in from reference TRBV18 and TRBJ1-4, reads NAGVMQNPRHLVRRRGQEARLRCSPMKGHSHVYWYRQLPEEGLKFMVYLQKENIIDESGMPKERFSAEFPKEGPSILRIQQVVRGDSAAYFCASAPGPGEKLFFGSGTQLSVL.

For the CDR3, the DNA is TGTGCCAGCAGCTTTGAACGGAGCCGGGGGGATGGCTACACCTTC. It encodes CASSFERSRGDGYTF. The rearrangement joins TRBV7-2 to TRBJ1-2, with D perhaps matching TRBD1 (5 bases). CDR1 and CDR2 (germline): SGHTA, FQGNSA. The length of the CDR3 is 15 residues. V lost 3 bases, J lost 6 bases, and 17 bases lay in between.

The table lists this clone with a few counts. The rearrangement uses TRBV13 and TRBJ1-2, with TRBD1 as a possible D gene (5 bases). The V end was cut by 5 bases, the J end by 3 bases, with 16 bases between. Germline V gene data show CDR1 as PRHDT and CDR2 as FYEKMQ (reference sequence). The CDR3 covers 15 residues. The CDR3 coding sequence is TGTGCCAGCAGCCGCCGGGGGGGGTCCCACTATGGCTACACCTTC. Residues: CASSRRGGSHYGYTF.